These 18 T cell receptor beta chains were sequenced from one sample in a study of T cell responses to AZD1222 COVID-19 vaccine. Sequencing used immunoSEQ multiplex PCR; TCRdb keeps in-frame clones, though not all of them. The profile shows about 120,000 clones, 85% to 90% of them singletons. Here the sequenced sample was peripheral blood, taken 28 days after the second AZD1222 dose. These receptors were obtained from an adult who received the AZD1222 COVID-19 vaccine.

This chain uses TRBV5-1 with TRBJ2-1; 8 bases align to TRBD2. CDR1 and CDR2 (germline): SGHRS, YFSETQ. The trim removed 3 bases at V and 0 bases at J, leaving 2 bases unmatched. This CDR3 has 15 residues. Here the CDR3 reads CASSSGGSSYNEQFF. The CDR3 DNA is TGCGCCAGCAGCTCGGGGGGGAGCTCCTACAATGAGCAGTTCTTC.

This clone was recorded a few times. The chain recombines TRBV6-1 with TRBJ2-1; 13 bases align to TRBD2. V shed 6 bases and J 9 bases; nucleotides not matched to a gene: 11. Germline-derived CDR1 and CDR2 are MNHNS and SASEGT. The CDR3 runs to 16 residues. The CDR3 nucleotides are TGTGCCAGCAGAGAAAGCACTAGCGGGGGGGCCCGTGAGCAGTTCTTC. Its translation is CASRESTSGGAREQFF.

The CDR3 spells CASSRRDSGSIVDEQFF. Here the CDR3 DNA reads TGTGCCAGCAGCCGGCGAGACAGCGGGAGTATTGTGGATGAGCAGTTCTTC. This chain uses TRBV7-8 with TRBJ2-1; 8 bases fit TRBD2. This CDR3 has 17 amino acids. V shed 5 bases, J shed 8 bases, and the junction held 17 bases outside the gene matches. Germline CDR1 and CDR2: SGHVS and FQNEAQ.

This clone was detected once. The chain carries TRBV27 and TRBJ2-2; D is tentatively TRBD1 or TRBD2 (6 bases each). CDR1 and CDR2 (germline): MNHEY, SMNVEV (reference sequence). The germline V and J ends were trimmed by 3 bases and 4 bases, with 9 bases remaining between them. CDR3 size: 14 residues. CDR3 sequence: CASSFTGATGELFF. In DNA, the CDR3 is TGTGCCAGCAGTTTCACGGGGGCCACCGGGGAGCTGTTTTTT.

This chain joins TRBV3-1 (or the pseudogene TRBV3-2) and TRBJ2-7, with D possibly being TRBD1 (5 bases). The V end was cut by 2 bases, the J end by 7 bases, with 15 bases between. Germline loops: CDR1 LGHDT, CDR2 YNNKEL (reference sequence). The CDR3 has 14 amino acids. As DNA, the CDR3 is TGTGCCAGCAGCCAACTCGACAGCCAACGGGAGCAGTACTTC. This gives the protein CASSQLDSQREQYF.

V is TRBV5-4 and J is TRBJ2-5; TRBD2 matches at 10 bases. Germline CDR1 SGHNT, CDR2 YYREEE (reference sequence). The trim removed 4 bases at V and 4 bases at J, leaving 10 bases unmatched. The CDR3 length is 16 residues. The CDR3 DNA reads TGTGCCAGCAGCCCGCTGAGCGGGGGGGTATCAGAGACCCAGTACTTC. Encoded protein: CASSPLSGGVSETQYF. Supplemented by reference TRBV5-4 and TRBJ2-5, the full variable domain reads ETGVTQSPTHLIKTRGQQVTLRCSSQSGHNTVSWYQQALGQGPQFIFQYYREEENGRGNFPPRFSGLQFPNYSSELNVNALELDDSALYLCASSPLSGGVSETQYFGPGTRLLVL.

This sequence joins TRBV10-3 and TRBJ2-2; 9 nucleotides line up with TRBD2. V shed 10 bases, J shed 0 bases, and the junction held 9 bases outside the gene matches. In germline, CDR1 is ENHRY, CDR2 SYGVKD. The CDR3 runs to 16 residues. CDR3 sequence: CATISGRTSNTGELFF. CDR3 DNA sequence: TGTGCCACGATAAGCGGGAGGACCTCGAACACCGGGGAGCTGTTTTTT.

This clone was picked up one time. The chain's CDR3 is CASSLRGRGTTGELFF. As DNA, the CDR3 is TGTGCCAGCAGCTTACGGGGGCGCGGGACGACCGGGGAGCTGTTTTTT. The chain combines TRBV7-6 with TRBJ2-2; D could derive from TRBD1 or TRBD2 (6 bases each). The V and J ends lost 2 bases and 5 bases respectively, with 15 bases between them. This CDR3 has 16 amino acids. Germline V gene lookup returns CDR1 SGHVS and CDR2 FNYEAQ.

V and J are TRBV30 and TRBJ2-5, with TRBD1 as a possible D gene (6 bases). Trimming removed 0 bases from V and 5 bases from J, with 13 bases in between. This CDR3 comprises 14 residues. Germline CDR1 reads GTSNPN; CDR2 reads SVGIG (reference sequence). The CDR3 here is CAWSVKQGWETQYF. The CDR3 nucleotides are TGTGCCTGGAGTGTAAAACAGGGCTGGGAGACCCAGTACTTC.

V is TRBV7-2 and J is TRBJ2-7; D is undetermined. This CDR3 has 14 amino acids. Trimming pared 5 bases from V and 5 bases from J, leaving 16 bases between. Germline V CDR1 and CDR2: SGHTA, FQGNSA. In DNA form, the CDR3 reads TGTGCCAGCAGCCTGCGCGGCCACATCGACGAGCAGTACTTC. Translation: CASSLRGHIDEQYF.

The V and J genes are TRBV9 and TRBJ2-7; either TRBD1 or TRBD2 may fit D (5 bases each). V gave up 2 bases and J gave up 0 bases, with 6 bases separating them. CDR1 is SGDLS, CDR2 YYNGEE, per germline. The CDR3 is 13 amino acids. CDR3 nucleotide sequence: TGTGCCAGCAGCGTGGGGACCTCCTACGAGCAGTACTTC. Encoded protein: CASSVGTSYEQYF.

The table lists this clone with a count of one. The chain uses TRBV7-7 and TRBJ2-5; maybe TRBD2 (6 bases). The CDR3 totals 14 residues. Germline CDR1 SSHAT, CDR2 FNYEAQ (reference sequence). The V end was cut by 5 bases, the J end by 3 bases, with 13 bases between. The CDR3 DNA reads TGTGCCAGCAGCCCGGGACTTAATGAAGAGACCCAGTACTTC. Its translation: CASSPGLNEETQYF.

The chain recombines TRBV4-1 with TRBJ1-2; D perhaps matches TRBD1 (6 bases). The CDR3 length is 14 residues. Looked up from germline, CDR1 is MGHRA and CDR2 is YSYEKL. V dropped 1 base and J dropped 5 bases, with 11 bases sitting between them. The CDR3 bases are TGCGCCAGCAGCCAAGGCGGGACATCTTATGGCTACACCTTC. It specifies CASSQGGTSYGYTF.

The chain joins TRBV5-1 to TRBJ2-3; TRBD2 might be the D (5 bases). In germline, CDR1 is SGHRS, CDR2 YFSETQ. The V end lost 0 bases, the J end lost 0 bases, and 8 bases lay between the germline ends. This CDR3 is built from 15 residues. CDR3 protein: CASSLAGDSTDTQYF. CDR3 bases: TGCGCCAGCAGCTTGGCCGGGGATAGCACAGATACGCAGTATTTT.

This clone was picked up a small number of times. The J gene is TRBJ2-7, the V gene TRBV29-1, with D possibly being TRBD1 (5 bases). The germline V and J ends were trimmed by 4 bases and 7 bases, with 17 bases remaining between them. The CDR3 runs 13 residues. Germline CDR1 SQVTM, CDR2 ANQGSEA. CDR3 amino acids: CSVGLGAPGEQYF. The CDR3 DNA sequence: TGCAGCGTTGGACTTGGGGCGCCAGGTGAGCAGTACTTC.

The V and J genes are TRBV7-2 and TRBJ2-1; D remains unclear. The V end lost 0 bases, the J end lost 0 bases, and 15 bases lay between the germline ends. The CDR3 length is 18 residues. CDR1 and CDR2 from the germline V gene are SGHTA and FQGNSA. CDR3 DNA sequence: TGTGCCAGCAGCTTAGCCGTTCGGGTTACCGACTCCTACAATGAGCAGTTCTTC. Its protein product is CASSLAVRVTDSYNEQFF. The full variable domain, in which reference TRBV7-2 and TRBJ2-1 provide the parts outside the CDR3, is GAGVSQSPSNKVTEKGKDVELRCDPISGHTALYWYRQSLGQGLEFLIYFQGNSAPDKSGLPSDRFSAERTGGSVSTLTIQRTQQEDSAVYLCASSLAVRVTDSYNEQFFGPGTRLTVL.

The J gene is TRBJ2-5, the V gene TRBV14; no clear D gene. CDR1 and CDR2 from the germline V gene are SGHDN and FVKESK. The CDR3 is made up of 15 amino acids. V dropped 2 bases and J dropped 2 bases, with 12 bases sitting between them. CDR3 in amino acids: CASSQFRYSQETQYF. The DNA of the CDR3 is TGTGCCAGCAGCCAATTTCGATACTCGCAAGAGACCCAGTACTTC.

This clone was counted only a few times. This rearrangement joins TRBV19 to TRBJ1-1; 12 bases align to TRBD1. Germline V gene lookup returns CDR1 LNHDA and CDR2 SQIVND (reference sequence). The CDR3 spans 13 residues. V lost 10 bases to trimming and J lost 11 bases; unmatched junction nucleotides: 11. CDR3 in DNA: TGTGCCACCTCTACCGGGACAGGGGGCGCCGCTTTCTTT. It codes for CATSTGTGGAAFF.